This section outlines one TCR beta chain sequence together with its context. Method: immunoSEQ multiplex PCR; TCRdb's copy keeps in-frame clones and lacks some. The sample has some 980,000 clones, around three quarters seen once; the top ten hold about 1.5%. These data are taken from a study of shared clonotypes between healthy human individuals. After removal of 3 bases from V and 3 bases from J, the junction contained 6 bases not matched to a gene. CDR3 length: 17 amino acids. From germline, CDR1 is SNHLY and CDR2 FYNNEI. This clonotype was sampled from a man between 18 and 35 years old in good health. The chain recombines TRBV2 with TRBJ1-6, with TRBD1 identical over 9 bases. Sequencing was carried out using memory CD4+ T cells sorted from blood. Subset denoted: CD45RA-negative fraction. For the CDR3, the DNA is TGTGCCAGCAGTGACCCCGGACAGGGGATCTATAATTCACCCCTCCACTTT. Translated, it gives CASSDPGQGIYNSPLHF.